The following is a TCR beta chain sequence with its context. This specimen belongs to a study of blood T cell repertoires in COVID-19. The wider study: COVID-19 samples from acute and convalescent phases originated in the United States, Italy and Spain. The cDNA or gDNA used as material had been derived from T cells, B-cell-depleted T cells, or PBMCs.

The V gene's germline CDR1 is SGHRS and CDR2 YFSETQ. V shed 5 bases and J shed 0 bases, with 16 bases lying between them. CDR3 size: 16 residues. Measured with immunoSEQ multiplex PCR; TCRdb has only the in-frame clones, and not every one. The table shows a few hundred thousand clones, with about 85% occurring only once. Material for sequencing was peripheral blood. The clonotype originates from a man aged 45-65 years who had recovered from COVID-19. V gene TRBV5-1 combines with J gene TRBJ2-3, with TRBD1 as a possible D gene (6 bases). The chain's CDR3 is CASSQQTGLSTDTQYF. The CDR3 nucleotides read TGCGCCAGCAGTCAACAGACAGGTCTCAGCACAGATACGCAGTATTTT.